These 4 T cell receptor beta chains originate from one sample sequenced in a study of cytomegalovirus exposure and HLA in healthy donors. The assay was immunoSEQ multiplex PCR, and TCRdb's table has in-frame clones only and misses some. The sample has 55,000 to 80,000 clones; roughly 94% are singletons. Input material: PBMCs. These receptors originate from a woman aged 18-29 years in good health and CMV-seropositive.

The gene calls are TRBV29-1 and TRBJ2-7; the match to TRBD2 covers 11 bases. The CDR3 is 12 amino acids. The V segment lost 4 bases and the J segment 7 bases; nucleotides outside the gene matches: 3. Germline values: CDR1 SQVTM, CDR2 ANQGSEA. CDR3 protein: CSVVLAGGEQYF. For the CDR3, the DNA is TGCAGCGTTGTGCTAGCGGGAGGTGAGCAGTACTTC.

This clone has only one observation. J is TRBJ2-7 and V is TRBV30; the D gene is possibly TRBD1 (5 bases). The CDR3 spans 12 residues. Germline V lookup: CDR1 GTSNPN, CDR2 SVGIG (reference sequence). V lost 3 bases, J lost 2 bases, and 8 bases lay in between. Written as DNA, the CDR3 is TGTGCCTGGAGCGACAGAGCCTACGAGCAGTACTTC. Its protein is CAWSDRAYEQYF.

The chain has TRBV18 and TRBJ1-5; D might be TRBD1 (5 bases). Per germline, CDR1 KGHSH and CDR2 LQKENI. The CDR3 loop spans 14 amino acids. V lost 2 bases and J 6 bases, leaving 11 bases between the germline ends. As DNA, the CDR3 is TGTGCCAGCTCACCAGGACGGGGGGTTCAGCCCCAGCATTTT. Its protein product is CASSPGRGVQPQHF.

This clone appeared once. This sequence joins TRBV11-2 and TRBJ2-1; D unresolved. The V end was cut by 2 bases, the J end by 12 bases, with 17 bases between. The CDR3 has 14 residues. The germline V gene has CDR1 SGHAT and CDR2 FQNNGV. CDR3 bases: TGTGCCAGCAGCTTACAAACTATACAACTTGCGCAGTTCTTC. This gives the protein CASSLQTIQLAQFF.